One and the same sample provided the 10 T cell receptor beta chains below, sequenced in a study of glioma-infiltrating T cells after dendritic cell vaccination. Time point defined: after dendritic cell vaccination, including at tumor progression/relapse. Method: immunoSEQ multiplex PCR; TCRdb's copy keeps in-frame clones and lacks some. The sample has 70,000 to 95,000 clones, around 86% seen once; the top ten hold approximately 2%. The specimen was blood, collected after dendritic cell vaccination. The receptors originated from a human donor with glioblastoma.

This clone occurred a few times. V usage is TRBV5-1 and J usage is TRBJ1-4, with TRBD1 identical over 7 bases. V lost 6 bases and J lost 4; bases outside the gene matches: 6. The CDR3 consists of 14 residues. The germline V gene has CDR1 SGHRS and CDR2 YFSETQ. Written as DNA, the CDR3 is TGCGCCAGCACCCGGGACAGCCTTAATGAAAAACTGTTTTTT. It yields the protein CASTRDSLNEKLFF.

The rearrangement joins TRBV30 to TRBJ2-2, with 9 nucleotides matching TRBD1. J gave up 3 bases and V 2 bases, and 4 bases lay outside the gene matches. The CDR3 has 15 residues. CDR1 is GTSNPN, CDR2 SVGIG, per germline (reference sequence). CDR3 amino acids: CAWSRGQGDTGELFF. As DNA, the CDR3 is TGTGCCTGGAGTCGGGGACAGGGAGACACCGGGGAGCTGTTTTTT.

The chain links TRBV10-2 to TRBJ2-7; a possible D gene is TRBD1 (5 bases). The CDR3 is 15 residues long. Trimming removed 3 bases at V and 3 bases at J, with 15 bases between. Germline V gene lookup returns CDR1 WSHSY and CDR2 SAAADI. The CDR3 sequence: CASSEGANNYYEQYF. DNA of the CDR3: TGCGCCAGCAGTGAAGGGGCCAATAACTACTACGAGCAGTACTTC.

The chain is built from TRBV19 and TRBJ1-5; 7 nucleotides line up with TRBD1. The CDR3 has 18 residues. The trim removed 4 bases at V and 0 bases at J, leaving 12 bases unmatched. CDR1 is LNHDA and CDR2 is SQIVND in the germline V gene (reference sequence). In DNA form, the CDR3 reads TGTGCCAGTAGTACCCCGGAGACAGGGCTTTTTAGCAATCAGCCCCAGCATTTT. Amino acids: CASSTPETGLFSNQPQHF.

This clone was seen more than once but under ten times. V is TRBV6-5 and J is TRBJ2-7, with 11 nucleotides matching TRBD1. The length of the CDR3 is 12 residues. Germline V gives CDR1 MNHEY, CDR2 SVGAGI. V lost 8 bases and J lost 4; bases outside the gene matches: 1. The CDR3 bases are TGTGCCAGCGGGACAGGGGGATACGAGCAGTACTTC. It translates to CASGTGGYEQYF.

This clone was seen a single time. This chain joins TRBV6-5 and TRBJ2-2; 13 bases map to TRBD2. CDR1 and CDR2 (germline): MNHEY, SVGAGI. With 6 bases clipped from V and 3 bases from J, the junction kept 1 base outside the gene matches. The CDR3 length is 15 residues. The CDR3 nucleotides are TGTGCCAGCAGGGGACTAGCGGGGCACACCGGGGAGCTGTTTTTT. Protein: CASRGLAGHTGELFF.

The J gene is TRBJ2-2, the V gene TRBV5-5, with a weak D call TRBD1 (5 bases). The CDR3 consists of 14 residues. Trimming removed 3 bases at V and 1 base at J, with 7 bases between. The germline CDR1 and CDR2 sequences are SGHKS and YYEKEE (reference sequence). In DNA form, the CDR3 reads TGTGCCAGCAGCTACGGACAGAACACCGGGGAGCTGTTTTTT. This translates into CASSYGQNTGELFF. The full variable domain, rest sourced from reference TRBV5-5 and TRBJ2-2, is DAGVTQSPTHLIKTRGQQVTLRCSPISGHKSVSWYQQVLGQGPQFIFQYYEKEERGRGNFPDRFSARQFPNYSSELNVNALLLGDSALYLCASSYGQNTGELFFGEGSRLTVL.

This clone occurred a few times. This chain connects TRBV5-4 to TRBJ2-7; 8 positions match TRBD1. With 6 bases clipped from V and 5 bases from J, the junction kept 10 bases outside the gene matches. CDR1 is SGHNT, CDR2 YYREEE, per germline (reference sequence). This CDR3 contains 14 residues. CDR3 loop: CASTSGQGLDEQYF. The CDR3 DNA reads as TGTGCCAGCACCTCTGGACAGGGACTCGACGAGCAGTACTTC.

The chain carries TRBV5-5 and TRBJ2-7; no clear D gene. Germline V gene data show CDR1 as SGHKS and CDR2 as YYEKEE (reference sequence). The CDR3 length is 16 residues. Trimming left V 4 bases short and J 2 bases short, with 19 bases between. The DNA for the CDR3 is TGTGCCAGCAGCACCGACCTGGCGGCCGCGGCCTACGAGCAGTACTTC. Residues: CASSTDLAAAAYEQYF. Full variable domain (missing parts from reference TRBV5-5 and TRBJ2-7): DAGVTQSPTHLIKTRGQQVTLRCSPISGHKSVSWYQQVLGQGPQFIFQYYEKEERGRGNFPDRFSARQFPNYSSELNVNALLLGDSALYLCASSTDLAAAAYEQYFGPGTRLTVT.

This chain uses TRBV18 with TRBJ2-7, with 9 bases fitting TRBD1. Germline V CDR1 and CDR2: KGHSH, LQKENI. This CDR3 has 15 amino acids. V lost 0 bases and J lost 4; bases outside the gene matches: 4. The CDR3 DNA reads TGTGCCAGCTCACCACCTATGACAGGGGGTTACGAGCAGTACTTC. Its protein product is CASSPPMTGGYEQYF.